The rows below give T cell receptor beta chains drawn from one sample of a study of cytomegalovirus exposure and HLA in healthy donors. Sequencing was performed with immunoSEQ multiplex PCR; in TCRdb, only in-frame clones are kept and a portion is missing. The table includes about 250,000 clones, around 80% detected once. Sequencing was done on a sample of PBMCs. The receptors originated from a boy aged 5-17 years in good health and CMV-seronegative. Each CDR3 is given with its conserved first and last residue. The D gene is left open where the match is weak. Clone size is shown for a subset of rows, as once, few, many or a class of expanded clone.

CDR3 | DNA | J | D | size | V
CASSFETPPGEQYF | TGTGCCAGCTCATTCGAGACCCCACCGGGCGAGCAGTACTTC | TRBJ2-7 | NA | NA | TRBV18
CASSFPRAYGYTF | TGTGCCAGCAGCTTCCCCAGGGCTTATGGCTACACCTTC | TRBJ1-2 | NA | NA | TRBV7-9
CASSLPLAGGPLYNEQFF | TGTGCCAGCAGCTTACCTCTAGCGGGAGGGCCCCTCTACAATGAGCAGTTCTTC | TRBJ2-1 | TRBD2 | NA | TRBV11-2
CASRKTSGTSTGELFF | TGTGCCAGTAGGAAAACTAGCGGGACCAGCACCGGGGAGCTGTTTTTT | TRBJ2-2 | TRBD2 | NA | TRBV19
CASSSGLSTDTQYF | TGTGCCAGCAGCTCAGGACTGAGCACAGATACGCAGTATTTT | TRBJ2-3 | NA | NA | TRBV13
CATSRRETQYF | TGTGCCACCAGCAGGAGGGAGACCCAGTACTTC | TRBJ2-5 | NA | NA | TRBV15
CAWSVLGDYGYTF | TGTGCCTGGAGTGTACTAGGCGACTATGGCTACACCTTC | TRBJ1-2 | NA | few | TRBV30
CASSFGDRGRLTEAFF | TGCGCCAGCAGCTTCGGGGACAGGGGCAGACTCACTGAAGCTTTCTTT | TRBJ1-1 | TRBD1 | once | TRBV5-1
CASTDRDRGWHEQYF | TGTGCCAGCACCGACCGGGACAGGGGTTGGCACGAGCAGTACTTC | TRBJ2-7 | TRBD1 | NA | TRBV6-5
CASIGGTDTQYF | TGTGCCAGTATAGGAGGGACAGATACGCAGTATTTT | TRBJ2-3 | NA | NA | TRBV19
CASSFNGRGNQPQHF | TGTGCCAGCAGTTTTAATGGTCGGGGCAATCAGCCCCAGCATTTT | TRBJ1-5 | NA | once | TRBV27
CASSPQGARDTDTQYF | TGTGCCAGCAGCCCACAGGGGGCGAGGGACACAGATACGCAGTATTTT | TRBJ2-3 | TRBD1 | NA | TRBV9
CASSSLIQPGETQYF | TGTGCCAGCAGCTCCTTAATACAGCCGGGGGAGACCCAGTACTTC | TRBJ2-5 | NA | NA | TRBV7-9
CASSLRGGMNTEAFF | TGTGCCAGCTCACTGAGGGGGGGTATGAACACTGAAGCTTTCTTT | TRBJ1-1 | NA | NA | TRBV18
CASSHGSLTGELFF | TGCGCCAGCAGCCACGGGTCACTCACCGGGGAGCTGTTTTTT | TRBJ2-2 | NA | NA | TRBV5-1
CASSVTSGGYEQYF | TGTGCCAGCAGCGTGACTAGCGGGGGGTACGAGCAGTACTTC | TRBJ2-7 | TRBD2 | NA | TRBV9
CASRRQGRDADTQYF | TGTGCCAGTAGGCGACAGGGGAGAGATGCAGATACGCAGTATTTT | TRBJ2-3 | TRBD1 | NA | TRBV19
CASSSGAGGETQYF | TGTGCCAGCAGCTCTGGGGCAGGGGGAGAGACCCAGTACTTC | TRBJ2-5 | TRBD1 | NA | TRBV5-4
CASSESGGQETQYF | TGCGCCAGCAGTGAGTCGGGGGGACAAGAGACCCAGTACTTC | TRBJ2-5 | NA | few | TRBV10-1
CASSPQGNEQYF | TGTGCCAGCAGTCCTCAGGGGAACGAGCAGTACTTC | TRBJ2-7 | NA | few | TRBV2
CAWTLQGANSPLHF | TGTGCCTGGACTCTGCAGGGGGCTAATTCACCCCTCCACTTT | TRBJ1-6 | TRBD1 | NA | TRBV30
CASSLARMNTEAFF | TGTGCCAGCAGCTTAGCCAGGATGAACACTGAAGCTTTCTTT | TRBJ1-1 | NA | NA | TRBV11-2
CASSLAGQGNTEAFF | TGTGCCAGCAGCTTAGCGGGACAGGGCAACACTGAAGCTTTCTTT | TRBJ1-1 | TRBD1 | NA | TRBV7-9
CASGSDSSLNEQFF | TGCGCCAGCGGATCCGACTCCTCTCTCAATGAGCAGTTCTTC | TRBJ2-1 | NA | NA | TRBV5-1
CAWSVWWGGGATSGTDTQYF | TGTGCCTGGAGTGTATGGTGGGGCGGGGGGGCCACCTCCGGCACAGATACGCAGTATTTT | TRBJ2-3 | TRBD2 | NA | TRBV30
CASSRRVREETQYF | TGTGCCAGCAGTCGCAGGGTCAGGGAAGAGACCCAGTACTTC | TRBJ2-5 | NA | NA | TRBV11-3
CASSLRPDSRRQPQHF | TGTGCCAGCAGCTTGCGGCCCGACAGCCGACGGCAGCCCCAGCATTTT | TRBJ1-5 | NA | NA | TRBV5-5
CASSSNLVAGELFF | TGTGCCAGCAGCTCTAATCTAGTGGCCGGGGAGCTGTTTTTT | TRBJ2-2 | NA | NA | TRBV7-9
CASCLKPYYGYTF | TGTGCCAGCTGTCTCAAGCCTTATTATGGCTACACCTTC | TRBJ1-2 | NA | NA | TRBV11-2
CASSNRGDYNEQFF | TGTGCCAGCAGCAACAGGGGGGACTACAATGAGCAGTTCTTC | TRBJ2-1 | TRBD1 | NA | TRBV6-1
CAWRAPGLAVWEQYF | TGTGCCTGGAGGGCTCCGGGACTAGCGGTCTGGGAGCAGTACTTC | TRBJ2-7 | TRBD2 | few | TRBV30
CATSRDATSFYEQYF | TGTGCCACCAGCAGAGATGCTACTAGCTTCTACGAGCAGTACTTC | TRBJ2-7 | NA | few | TRBV15
CASSDVAGRDGGGIAYEQYF | TGTGCCAGCAGTGATGTCGCCGGGAGGGACGGCGGAGGAATAGCCTACGAGCAGTACTTC | TRBJ2-7 | TRBD2 | NA | TRBV2
CASSVGGQTTDTQYF | TGTGCCAGCAGCGTAGGGGGCCAGACCACAGATACGCAGTATTTT | TRBJ2-3 | NA | NA | TRBV9
CASSPQGVGTQYF | TGTGCCAGCAGCCCGCAGGGGGTGGGGACCCAGTACTTC | TRBJ2-5 | TRBD1 | NA | TRBV27
CSVGTGNTGELFF | TGCAGCGTAGGGACAGGGAATACCGGGGAGCTGTTTTTT | TRBJ2-2 | TRBD1 | few | TRBV29-1
CASSALGQTPNTEAFF | TGTGCCAGTAGTGCCTTGGGACAGACACCGAACACTGAAGCTTTCTTT | TRBJ1-1 | TRBD1 | few | TRBV19
CASSHRLAANTGELFF | TGTGCCAGCAGCCACAGGTTAGCCGCGAACACCGGGGAGCTGTTTTTT | TRBJ2-2 | NA | NA | TRBV13
CASRTPPEFRQYF | TGTGCCAGCAGAACGCCACCTGAGTTTAGGCAGTACTTC | TRBJ2-7 | NA | once | TRBV27
CASSQGTAQGEVNTEAFF | TGTGCCAGCAGTCAGGGGACAGCCCAGGGGGAGGTGAACACTGAAGCTTTCTTT | TRBJ1-1 | TRBD1 | NA | TRBV6-7
CASSLRDITDTQYF | TGTGCCAGCAGCTTACGGGACATTACAGATACGCAGTATTTT | TRBJ2-3 | NA | NA | TRBV11-2
CASSPTGLSKETQYF | TGTGCCAGCTCACCTACAGGGCTATCCAAAGAGACCCAGTACTTC | TRBJ2-5 | NA | NA | TRBV18
CASSLRVAASYNEQFF | TGCGCCAGCAGCTTGAGAGTAGCTGCATCCTACAATGAGCAGTTCTTC | TRBJ2-1 | NA | NA | TRBV5-1
CASSLGTGAGNTIYF | TGTGCCAGCAGTTTAGGGACAGGGGCAGGAAACACCATATATTTT | TRBJ1-3 | TRBD1 | NA | TRBV27
CASSQEQATYEQYF | TGTGCCAGCAGCCAAGAACAGGCTACCTACGAGCAGTACTTC | TRBJ2-7 | NA | NA | TRBV14
CSSSPRGIDSTDTQYF | TGTTCCAGCAGCCCAAGGGGGATTGATAGCACAGATACGCAGTATTTT | TRBJ2-3 | NA | NA | TRBV7-9
CASSLVPTVNTEAFF | TGTGCCAGCAGCTTGGTACCCACAGTGAACACTGAAGCTTTCTTT | TRBJ1-1 | NA | NA | TRBV5-6
CASSPGTGDRSQHF | TGTGCCAGCAGCCCCGGGACAGGGGATCGGAGCCAGCATTTT | TRBJ1-5 | TRBD1 | once | TRBV7-9
CASSGQGGSSYEQYF | TGTGCCAGCAGCGGACAGGGTGGAAGCTCCTACGAGCAGTACTTC | TRBJ2-7 | TRBD1 | NA | TRBV11-2
CASSMGRSPTYEQYF | TGTGCCAGTAGTATGGGGAGGTCCCCTACCTACGAGCAGTACTTC | TRBJ2-7 | NA | NA | TRBV19
CASRYRGQCDTQYF | TGTGCCAGCAGGTACAGGGGGCAATGTGATACGCAGTATTTT | TRBJ2-3 | NA | NA | TRBV21-1
CASSPQTGGGTEAFF | TGTGCCAGCAGCCCCCAGACAGGGGGCGGGACTGAAGCTTTCTTT | TRBJ1-1 | TRBD1 | NA | TRBV9
CASSIRTGSNQPQHF | TGTGCCAGCAGTATCCGGACAGGGAGCAATCAGCCCCAGCATTTT | TRBJ1-5 | TRBD1 | few | TRBV6-5
CAWKGRTVSGNTIYF | TGTGCCTGGAAAGGGCGGACAGTCTCTGGAAACACCATATATTTT | TRBJ1-3 | NA | NA | TRBV30
CASSLTGGGTEAFF | TGCGCCAGCAGCTTGACAGGGGGCGGCACTGAAGCTTTCTTT | TRBJ1-1 | TRBD1 | NA | TRBV5-1
CASSDSSGNTIYF | TGTGCCAGCAGTGACAGCTCTGGAAACACCATATATTTT | TRBJ1-3 | NA | few | TRBV25-1
CASSLNRYNEQFF | TGCGCCAGCAGCTTGAATCGCTACAATGAGCAGTTCTTC | TRBJ2-1 | NA | NA | TRBV5-1
CASSLVMPEGNIQYF | TGTGCCAGCAGCTTAGTGATGCCCGAGGGAAACATTCAGTACTTC | TRBJ2-4 | NA | NA | TRBV7-9
CASSPRDRGADTQYF | TGTGCCAGCAGCCCCCGGGACAGGGGGGCAGATACGCAGTATTTT | TRBJ2-3 | TRBD1 | NA | TRBV7-9
CASSQEYQGGRYGYTF | TGCGCCAGCAGCCAAGAATATCAGGGAGGACGCTATGGCTACACCTTC | TRBJ1-2 | NA | few | TRBV4-1